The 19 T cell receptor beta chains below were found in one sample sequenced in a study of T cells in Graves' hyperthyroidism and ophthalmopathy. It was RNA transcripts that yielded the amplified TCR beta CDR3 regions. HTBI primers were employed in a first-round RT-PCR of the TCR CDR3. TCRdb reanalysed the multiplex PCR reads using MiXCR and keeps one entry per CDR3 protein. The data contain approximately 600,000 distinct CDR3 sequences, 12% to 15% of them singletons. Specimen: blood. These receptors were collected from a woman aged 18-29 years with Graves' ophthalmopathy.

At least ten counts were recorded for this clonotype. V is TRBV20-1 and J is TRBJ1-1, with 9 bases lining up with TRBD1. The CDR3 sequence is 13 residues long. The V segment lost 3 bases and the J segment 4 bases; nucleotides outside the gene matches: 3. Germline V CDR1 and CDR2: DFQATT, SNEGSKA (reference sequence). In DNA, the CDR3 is TGCAGTGCTAGGGACAGGGGAGGCACTGAAGCTTTCTTT. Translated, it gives CSARDRGGTEAFF.

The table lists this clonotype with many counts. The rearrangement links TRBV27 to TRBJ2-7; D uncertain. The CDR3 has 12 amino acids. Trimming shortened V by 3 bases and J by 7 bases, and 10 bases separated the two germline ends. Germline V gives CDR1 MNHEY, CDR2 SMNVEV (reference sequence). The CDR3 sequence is CASSFPDGEQYF. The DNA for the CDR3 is TGTGCCAGCAGTTTCCCGGACGGGGAGCAGTACTTC.

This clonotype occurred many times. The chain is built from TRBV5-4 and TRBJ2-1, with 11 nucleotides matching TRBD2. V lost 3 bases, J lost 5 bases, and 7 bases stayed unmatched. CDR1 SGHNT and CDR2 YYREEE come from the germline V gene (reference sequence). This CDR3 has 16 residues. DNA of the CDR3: TGTGCCAGCAGCTCCCCCGGGACTAGCGGACACAATGAGCAGTTCTTC. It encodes CASSSPGTSGHNEQFF.

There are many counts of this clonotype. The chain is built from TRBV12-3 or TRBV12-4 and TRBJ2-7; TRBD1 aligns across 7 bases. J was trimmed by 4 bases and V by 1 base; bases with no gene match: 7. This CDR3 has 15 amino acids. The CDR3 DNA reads TGTGCCAGCAGTTTAGGTTCTGGACAGGTGTACGAGCAGTACTTC. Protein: CASSLGSGQVYEQYF.

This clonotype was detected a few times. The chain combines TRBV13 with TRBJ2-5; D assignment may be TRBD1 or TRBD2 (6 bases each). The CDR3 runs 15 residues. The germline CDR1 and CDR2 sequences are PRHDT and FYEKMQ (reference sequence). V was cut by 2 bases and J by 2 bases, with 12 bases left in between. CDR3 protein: CASSLFTGRQETQYF. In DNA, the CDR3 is TGTGCCAGCAGCTTATTTACAGGGAGGCAAGAGACCCAGTACTTC.

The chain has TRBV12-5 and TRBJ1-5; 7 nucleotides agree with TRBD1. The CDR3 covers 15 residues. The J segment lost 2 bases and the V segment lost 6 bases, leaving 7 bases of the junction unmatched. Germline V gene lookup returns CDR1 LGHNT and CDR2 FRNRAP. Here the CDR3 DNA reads TGTGCTAGTGGAGCCAGGACAGGAGGCAATCAGCCCCAGCATTTT. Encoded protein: CASGARTGGNQPQHF.

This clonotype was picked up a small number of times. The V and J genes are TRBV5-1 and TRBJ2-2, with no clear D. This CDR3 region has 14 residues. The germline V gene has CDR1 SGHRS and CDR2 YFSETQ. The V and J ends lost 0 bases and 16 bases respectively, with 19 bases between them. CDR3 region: CASSLDLNATPRFF. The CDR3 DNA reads TGCGCCAGCAGCTTGGATCTCAACGCGACCCCGCGGTTTTTT.

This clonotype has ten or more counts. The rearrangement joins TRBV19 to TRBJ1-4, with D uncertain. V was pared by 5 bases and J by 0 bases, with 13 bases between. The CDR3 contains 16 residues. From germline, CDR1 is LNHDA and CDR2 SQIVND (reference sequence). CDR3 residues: CASSDQAQATNEKLFF. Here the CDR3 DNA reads TGTGCCAGTAGTGATCAGGCTCAAGCAACTAATGAAAAACTGTTTTTT.

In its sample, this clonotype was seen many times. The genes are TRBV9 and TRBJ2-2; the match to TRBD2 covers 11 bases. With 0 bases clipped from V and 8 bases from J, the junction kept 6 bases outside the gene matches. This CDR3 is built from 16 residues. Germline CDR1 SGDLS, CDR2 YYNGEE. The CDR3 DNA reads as TGTGCCAGCAGCGTAGGACTAGCGGGAAGTGAGGGGGAGCTGTTTTTT. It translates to CASSVGLAGSEGELFF.

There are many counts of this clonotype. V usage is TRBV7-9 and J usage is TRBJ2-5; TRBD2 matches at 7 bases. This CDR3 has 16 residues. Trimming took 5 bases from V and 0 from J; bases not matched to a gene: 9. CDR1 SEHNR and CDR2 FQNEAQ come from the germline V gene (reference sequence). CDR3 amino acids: CASSQDLAAYQETQYF. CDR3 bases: TGTGCCAGCAGCCAGGACCTAGCGGCCTACCAAGAGACCCAGTACTTC. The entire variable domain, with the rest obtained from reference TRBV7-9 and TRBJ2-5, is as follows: DTGVSQNPRHKITKRGQNVTFRCDPISEHNRLYWYRQTLGQGPEFLTYFQNEAQLEKSRLLSDRFSAERPKGSFSTLEIQRTEQGDSAMYLCASSQDLAAYQETQYFGPGTRLLVL.

As DNA, the CDR3 is TGTGCCAGCAGTTCCGGGACTAGCGGAACGGTGCCCTACGAGCAGTACTTC. As protein: CASSSGTSGTVPYEQYF. The chain uses TRBV6-5 and TRBJ2-7; 11 bases map to TRBD2. The CDR3 is 17 residues long. J was trimmed by 2 bases and V by 4 bases; bases with no gene match: 10. Germline V gene data show CDR1 as MNHEY and CDR2 as SVGAGI.

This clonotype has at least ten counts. In nucleotides, the CDR3 is TGTGCCAGCACCCCCTTCGGGTTTGTCTACGAGCAGTACTTC. This translates into CASTPFGFVYEQYF. J is TRBJ2-7 and V is TRBV28; D is unresolved. Germline V CDR1 and CDR2: MDHEN, SYDVKM. The V gene lost 7 bases and the J gene lost 3 bases, with 16 bases spanning the gap. This CDR3 has 14 residues.

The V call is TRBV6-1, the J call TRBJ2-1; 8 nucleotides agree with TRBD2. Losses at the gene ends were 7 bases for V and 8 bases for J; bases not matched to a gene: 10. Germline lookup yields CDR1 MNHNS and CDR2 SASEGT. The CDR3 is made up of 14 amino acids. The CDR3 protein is CASTGTRVMHEQFF. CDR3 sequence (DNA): TGTGCCAGCACTGGGACTAGGGTTATGCATGAGCAGTTCTTC.

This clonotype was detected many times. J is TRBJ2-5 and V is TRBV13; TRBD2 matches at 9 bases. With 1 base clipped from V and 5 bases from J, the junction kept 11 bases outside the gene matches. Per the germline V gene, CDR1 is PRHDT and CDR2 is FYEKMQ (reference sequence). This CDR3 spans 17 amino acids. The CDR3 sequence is CASSLAGSGGRVETQYF. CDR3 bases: TGTGCCAGCAGCTTAGCTGGGAGTGGCGGGAGGGTGGAGACCCAGTACTTC.

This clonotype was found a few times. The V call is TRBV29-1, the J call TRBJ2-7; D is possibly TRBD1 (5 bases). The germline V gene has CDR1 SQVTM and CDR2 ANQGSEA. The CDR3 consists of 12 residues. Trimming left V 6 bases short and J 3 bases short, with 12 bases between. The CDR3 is CSVGLSLYEQYF. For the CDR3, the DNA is TGCAGCGTGGGGCTCTCTCTCTACGAGCAGTACTTC.

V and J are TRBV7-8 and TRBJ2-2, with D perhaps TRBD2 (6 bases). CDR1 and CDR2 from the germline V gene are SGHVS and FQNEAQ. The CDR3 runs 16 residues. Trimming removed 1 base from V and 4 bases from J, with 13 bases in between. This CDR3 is CASSLGGVGGTGELFF. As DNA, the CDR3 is TGTGCCAGCAGCTTAGGGGGGGTGGGAGGCACCGGGGAGCTGTTTTTT.

CDR3 residues: CASRLTGDRSNQPQHF. Written as DNA, the CDR3 is TGTGCCAGCAGGTTGACAGGGGATCGGAGCAATCAGCCCCAGCATTTT. V is TRBV7-8 and J is TRBJ1-5; 8 positions agree with TRBD1. Per germline, CDR1 SGHVS and CDR2 FQNEAQ. There are 16 residues in the CDR3. Trimming removed 6 bases from V and 1 base from J; junction bases left unmatched: 8. The whole variable domain, filled in from reference TRBV7-8 and TRBJ1-5, reads GAGVSQSPRYKVAKRGQDVALRCDPISGHVSLFWYQQALGQGPEFLTYFQNEAQLDKSGLPSDRFFAERPEGSVSTLKIQRTQQEDSAVYLCASRLTGDRSNQPQHFGDGTRLSIL.

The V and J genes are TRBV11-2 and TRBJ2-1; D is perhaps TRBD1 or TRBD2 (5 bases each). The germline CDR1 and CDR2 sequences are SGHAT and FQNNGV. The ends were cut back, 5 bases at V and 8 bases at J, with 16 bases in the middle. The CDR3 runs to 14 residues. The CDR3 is CASSRGEAWDEQFF. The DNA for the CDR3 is TGTGCCAGCAGCCGGGGCGAGGCGTGGGATGAGCAGTTCTTC.

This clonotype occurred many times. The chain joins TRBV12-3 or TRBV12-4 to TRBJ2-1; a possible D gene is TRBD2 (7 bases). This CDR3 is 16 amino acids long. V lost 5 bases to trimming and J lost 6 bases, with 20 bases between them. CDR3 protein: CASSRTLGGGANEQFF. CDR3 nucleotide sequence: TGTGCCAGCAGTCGCACCCTTGGGGGGGGGGCCAATGAGCAGTTCTTC.